Below, 28 T cell receptor beta chains from the same sample are listed, as sequenced in a study of blood T cell repertoires in COVID-19. The assay was immunoSEQ multiplex PCR, and TCRdb's table has in-frame clones only and misses some. The sample lists around 270,000 clones, roughly 89% occurring once. Sequencing was done on a sample of peripheral blood. Receptors were obtained from a man aged 25-40 years with acute or convalescent COVID-19.

In its sample, this clone was seen a few times. The chain employs TRBV12-3 or TRBV12-4 and TRBJ1-6; D is unclear. The V gene lost 3 bases and the J gene lost 5 bases, with 5 bases spanning the gap. The CDR3 is 13 amino acids. CDR3 sequence (DNA): TGTGCCAGCAGTTTTCCCAATAATTCACCCCTCCACTTT. Amino acid sequence: CASSFPNNSPLHF.

The genes are TRBV4-1 and TRBJ1-1; 10 nucleotides line up with TRBD1. The CDR3 spans 15 residues. The germline V gene has CDR1 MGHRA and CDR2 YSYEKL. The junction had 4 bases not matched to a gene; V was cut back by 5 bases and J by 1 base. The CDR3 DNA reads as TGCGCCAGCAGCATGACAGGGGGCAGGAACACTGAAGCTTTCTTT. Its translation: CASSMTGGRNTEAFF.

The chain has TRBV15 and TRBJ1-4; 10 bases are shared with TRBD1. J was trimmed by 5 bases and V by 1 base; bases with no gene match: 1. Germline-derived CDR1 and CDR2 are LNHNV and YYDKDF (reference sequence). The CDR3 runs to 15 residues. CDR3 sequence: CATSRGGQGNEKLFF. CDR3 coding DNA: TGTGCCACCAGCAGAGGGGGACAGGGGAATGAAAAACTGTTTTTT.

The chain is built from TRBV30 and TRBJ2-6; D may be TRBD1 (5 bases). Trimming took off 4 bases at V and 0 bases at J, with 10 bases between the two ends. The CDR3 totals 15 residues. The germline V gene encodes CDR1 GTSNPN and CDR2 SVGIG (reference sequence). CDR3: CAWKGSSSGANVLTF. CDR3 nucleotides: TGTGCCTGGAAGGGGTCGAGCTCTGGGGCCAACGTCCTGACTTTC.

The chain employs TRBV6-6 and TRBJ1-3; 9 positions agree with TRBD1. Germline CDR1 and CDR2: MNHNY and SVGAGI (reference sequence). The CDR3 is 15 residues long. Trimming cost V 7 bases and J 4 bases; bases outside gene matches: 8. The CDR3 sequence: CASNGQGREGNTIYF. CDR3 in DNA: TGTGCCAGCAACGGACAGGGGCGGGAAGGAAACACCATATATTTT.

This chain links TRBV18 with TRBJ1-3, with D tentatively TRBD1 (5 bases). V was trimmed by 2 bases and J by 1 base, leaving 9 bases between them. Germline-derived CDR1 and CDR2 are KGHSH and LQKENI. The CDR3 totals 15 residues. The chain's CDR3 is CASSPSRGSGNTIYF. CDR3 bases: TGTGCCAGCTCACCAAGTCGGGGGTCTGGAAACACCATATATTTT.

This chain joins TRBV11-2 and TRBJ2-2; 11 positions agree with TRBD1. Germline V gene data show CDR1 as SGHAT and CDR2 as FQNNGV. The CDR3 contains 18 residues. V gave up 2 bases and J gave up 3 bases; unmatched junction bases: 8. CDR3 nucleotides: TGTGCCAGCAGCTTACTTTTCGGGGGACAGGGGGACACCGGGGAGCTGTTTTTT. Translating it yields CASSLLFGGQGDTGELFF. Full variable domain (rest looked up from reference TRBV11-2 and TRBJ2-2): EAGVAQSPRYKIIEKRQSVAFWCNPISGHATLYWYQQILGQGPKLLIQFQNNGVVDDSQLPKDRFSAERLKGVDSTLKIQPAKLEDSAVYLCASSLLFGGQGDTGELFFGEGSRLTVL.

The chain is built from TRBV11-2 and TRBJ1-3, with 7 bases that match TRBD1. The CDR3 has 17 residues. Trimming took 5 bases from V and 0 from J; bases not matched to a gene: 10. Per the germline V gene, CDR1 is SGHAT and CDR2 is FQNNGV. CDR3 amino acids: CASSLRDSPTSGNTIYF. CDR3 sequence (DNA): TGTGCCAGCAGCCTTCGGGACAGCCCGACCTCTGGAAACACCATATATTTT. Drawing the rest from reference TRBV11-2 and TRBJ1-3, the complete variable domain is EAGVAQSPRYKIIEKRQSVAFWCNPISGHATLYWYQQILGQGPKLLIQFQNNGVVDDSQLPKDRFSAERLKGVDSTLKIQPAKLEDSAVYLCASSLRDSPTSGNTIYFGEGSWLTVV.

CDR3 residues: CATSGRRTSGTDQETQYF. The CDR3 nucleotides read TGTGCCACCAGTGGTCGTCGGACTAGCGGGACCGATCAAGAGACCCAGTACTTC. This chain links TRBV24-1 with TRBJ2-5; 12 bases match TRBD2. J was trimmed by 2 bases and V by 5 bases; bases with no gene match: 11. The CDR3 runs 18 residues. Germline assignment: CDR1 KGHDR and CDR2 SFDVKD.

The CDR3 DNA reads as TGTGCCAGCAGCAACGGGACTTTCTCCGGGGAGCTGTTTTTT. Translating it yields CASSNGTFSGELFF. The gene calls are TRBV5-6 and TRBJ2-2; maybe TRBD2 (6 bases). The CDR3 runs to 14 residues. Germline V gives CDR1 SGHDT, CDR2 YYEEEE. Between the trimmed V and J ends, which lost 4 bases and 6 bases, there was a span of 13 bases.

The chain employs TRBV19 and TRBJ1-3, with no clear D. Trimming shortened V by 5 bases and J by 0 bases, and 11 bases separated the two germline ends. Germline V gives CDR1 LNHDA, CDR2 SQIVND (reference sequence). The CDR3 contains 15 residues. For the CDR3, the DNA is TGTGCCAGTAGTTCAAGAGCAAGCTCTGGAAACACCATATATTTT. It encodes CASSSRASSGNTIYF. Full variable domain (rest looked up from reference TRBV19 and TRBJ1-3): DGGITQSPKYLFRKEGQNVTLSCEQNLNHDAMYWYRQDPGQGLRLIYYSQIVNDFQKGDIAEGYSVSREKKESFPLTVTSAQKNPTAFYLCASSSRASSGNTIYFGEGSWLTVV.

The chain links TRBV7-3 to TRBJ1-1; 8 bases map to TRBD1. The length of the CDR3 is 13 residues. J lost 5 bases, V lost 5 bases, and 4 bases had no gene match. CDR1 is SGHTA, CDR2 FQGTGA, per germline. The CDR3 protein is CASSPQGGTEAFF. CDR3 coding DNA: TGTGCCAGCAGCCCACAGGGGGGTACTGAAGCTTTCTTT.

V and J are TRBV18 and TRBJ2-7, with D possibly TRBD2 on 6 matching bases. With 3 bases removed from V and 1 base from J, the gap between germline ends came to 10 bases. The length of the CDR3 is 14 residues. Per the germline V gene, CDR1 is KGHSH and CDR2 is LQKENI. The CDR3 region has the DNA TGTGCCAGCTCACCTTTGGAGGGTTCCTACGAGCAGTACTTC. This sequence encodes CASSPLEGSYEQYF.

The chain couples TRBV11-2 to TRBJ2-5, with 16 bases fitting TRBD2. V gave up 5 bases and J gave up 5 bases; unmatched junction bases: 5. This CDR3 spans 16 amino acids. From germline, CDR1 is SGHAT and CDR2 FQNNGV. In nucleotides, the CDR3 is TGTGCCAGCAGCACGGGGACTAGCGGGGGGGCGGAGACCCAGTACTTC. This gives the protein CASSTGTSGGAETQYF.

CDR3 in amino acids: CASRHSTGQPHEQYF. CDR3 DNA: TGTGCCAGCAGGCACTCAACTGGACAGCCCCACGAGCAGTACTTC. V gene TRBV6-5 combines with J gene TRBJ2-7, with a tentative D call TRBD1 (6 bases). The CDR3 runs 15 residues. V was cut by 6 bases and J by 5 bases, with 20 bases left in between. Germline V CDR1 and CDR2: MNHEY, SVGAGI.

The chain employs TRBV7-2 and TRBJ1-2, with 9 bases fitting TRBD1. Germline V gene lookup returns CDR1 SGHTA and CDR2 FQGNSA. The CDR3 runs to 15 residues. V was pared by 4 bases and J by 2 bases, with 5 bases of the junction left unmatched. CDR3 DNA: TGTGCCAGCAGCTCACACGGGACAGGGAACTATGGCTACACCTTC. Amino acid sequence: CASSSHGTGNYGYTF.

The chain uses TRBV12-3 or TRBV12-4 and TRBJ2-7; the match to TRBD2 covers 10 bases. This CDR3 is built from 13 residues. The trim removed 6 bases at V and 4 bases at J, leaving 3 bases unmatched. The CDR3 protein is CASRQTSGYEQYF. CDR3 sequence (DNA): TGTGCCAGCAGACAGACTAGCGGGTACGAGCAGTACTTC.

CDR3 protein: CASSLGQGLMNTEAFF. The DNA of the CDR3 is TGTGCCAGCAGCTTAGGGCAGGGACTCATGAACACTGAAGCTTTCTTT. V usage is TRBV7-6 and J usage is TRBJ1-1, with a possible D match to TRBD1 (5 bases). This CDR3 is 16 amino acids long. Trimming took off 1 base at V and 0 bases at J, with 12 bases between the two ends. The germline CDR1 and CDR2 sequences are SGHVS and FNYEAQ.

The rearrangement uses TRBV6-1 and TRBJ1-5; D ambiguous. Germline CDR1 and CDR2: MNHNS and SASEGT. The CDR3 runs to 16 residues. Trimming cost V 3 bases and J 1 base, with 13 bases left between them. CDR3 residues: CASSDRGSWSNQPQHF. CDR3 coding DNA: TGTGCCAGCAGTGATAGAGGGAGTTGGAGCAATCAGCCCCAGCATTTT.

The J gene is TRBJ2-7, the V gene TRBV7-8, with D unresolved. The V end was cut by 5 bases, the J end by 5 bases, with 10 bases between. This CDR3 has 12 residues. The germline CDR1 and CDR2 sequences are SGHVS and FQNEAQ. CDR3 DNA sequence: TGTGCCAGCAGCCCCCCGGTCAACGAGCAGTACTTC. Encoded protein: CASSPPVNEQYF.

This rearrangement joins TRBV7-8 to TRBJ1-1; 9 bases line up with TRBD1. The CDR3 loop spans 16 amino acids. The ends lost 5 bases at V and 13 bases at J; junction bases unmatched: 20. Per the germline V gene, CDR1 is SGHVS and CDR2 is FQNEAQ. The CDR3 here is CASSRTRTGVSLVGFF. CDR3 nucleotide sequence: TGTGCCAGCAGCCGGACTCGGACAGGGGTCTCTCTCGTGGGTTTCTTT.

The genes are TRBV2 and TRBJ1-5; 7 bases fit TRBD1. There are 15 residues in the CDR3. CDR1 is SNHLY, CDR2 FYNNEI, per germline. V shed 6 bases, J shed 6 bases, and the junction held 11 bases outside the gene matches. The CDR3 DNA is TGTGCCAGCAGCGAAACGACAGGGACGCGTCAGCCCCAGCATTTT. This gives the protein CASSETTGTRQPQHF.

This chain joins TRBV4-1 and TRBJ1-1; a possible D gene is TRBD1 (5 bases). The CDR3 consists of 17 residues. The ends were cut back, 1 base at V and 5 bases at J, with 20 bases in the middle. Per germline, CDR1 MGHRA and CDR2 YSYEKL. CDR3 loop: CASSQAPAGRRGTEAFF. DNA of the CDR3: TGCGCCAGCAGCCAAGCCCCGGCGGGGCGAAGGGGAACTGAAGCTTTCTTT.

The rearrangement links TRBV10-3 to TRBJ2-3, with 9 bases lining up with TRBD1. From germline, CDR1 is ENHRY and CDR2 SYGVKD. V lost 2 bases and J lost 1; bases outside the gene matches: 10. The CDR3 sequence is 18 residues long. The CDR3 DNA is TGTGCCATCAGTGAGCCTCCGGGACAGGGAGGAGGCACAGATACGCAGTATTTT. Encoded protein: CAISEPPGQGGGTDTQYF.

The J gene is TRBJ1-2, the V gene TRBV9, with 7 bases matching TRBD1. The CDR3 has 13 residues. Germline assignment: CDR1 SGDLS and CDR2 YYNGEE. The junction had 3 bases not matched to a gene; V was cut back by 3 bases and J by 4 bases. CDR3 in amino acids: CASSATGAYGYTF. CDR3 bases: TGTGCCAGCAGCGCCACAGGGGCCTATGGCTACACCTTC.

This clone was detected many times. The rearrangement links TRBV6-4 to TRBJ2-3; 11 bases agree with TRBD2. V lost 3 bases to trimming and J lost 2 bases; unmatched junction nucleotides: 1. This CDR3 has 15 residues. From germline, CDR1 is MRHNA and CDR2 SNTAGT. This chain's CDR3 is CASSELAGATDTQYF. The CDR3 DNA sequence: TGTGCCAGCAGTGAACTAGCGGGGGCCACAGATACGCAGTATTTT.

This clone is a singleton in its sample. The genes are TRBV5-1 and TRBJ2-1; TRBD2 aligns across 8 bases. Looked up from germline, CDR1 is SGHRS and CDR2 is YFSETQ. This CDR3 region has 15 residues. V was pared by 0 bases and J by 9 bases, with 8 bases of the junction left unmatched. CDR3 protein: CASSLGTGLGSEQFF. The CDR3 DNA is TGCGCCAGCAGCTTGGGGACGGGACTAGGTAGTGAGCAGTTCTTC.

The rearrangement uses TRBV6-5 and TRBJ1-2; a weak D match, TRBD1 (5 bases). The CDR3 is made up of 15 amino acids. With 0 bases removed from V and 7 bases from J, the gap between germline ends came to 15 bases. The V gene's germline CDR1 is MNHEY and CDR2 SVGAGI. The CDR3 is CASSYSGTAGGGYTF. The CDR3 nucleotides read TGTGCCAGCAGTTACTCAGGGACGGCCGGGGGTGGCTACACCTTC.